Each of the 15 T cell receptor beta chains below was sequenced from the same sample in a study of blood T cell repertoires in COVID-19. Only in-frame clones appear in the TCRdb table, and some are missing; sequencing was by immunoSEQ multiplex PCR. The repertoire has under 100,000 clones, about nine tenths of them found once; the top ten carry 5.1%. Sequencing was carried out using peripheral blood. Source of these receptors: a man in his fifties with acute or convalescent COVID-19.

The sample holds one count of this clone. The chain combines TRBV2 with TRBJ2-7; D is unresolved. The CDR3 has 14 residues. Between the trimmed V and J ends, which lost 5 bases and 2 bases, there was a span of 13 bases. Per the germline V gene, CDR1 is SNHLY and CDR2 is FYNNEI. The CDR3 reads CASSSLPGPYEQYF. CDR3 in DNA: TGTGCCAGCAGTAGTCTTCCCGGTCCCTACGAGCAGTACTTC. The full variable domain, completed using reference TRBV2 and TRBJ2-7, is EPEVTQTPSHQVTQMGQEVILRCVPISNHLYFYWYRQILGQKVEFLVSFYNNEISEKSEIFDDQFSVERPDGSNFTLKIRSTKLEDSAMYFCASSSLPGPYEQYFGPGTRLTVT.

This chain connects TRBV7-9 to TRBJ1-2, with TRBD1 as a possible D gene (6 bases). This CDR3 is 14 amino acids long. The V end lost 8 bases, the J end lost 8 bases, and 21 bases lay between the germline ends. Germline V gene data show CDR1 as SEHNR and CDR2 as FQNEAQ (reference sequence). In DNA, the CDR3 is TGTGCCAGCGGCCAGGGGACACCTCTCCAGGGCTACACCTTC. Protein product: CASGQGTPLQGYTF. Full variable domain (remainder filled in from reference TRBV7-9 and TRBJ1-2): DTGVSQNPRHKITKRGQNVTFRCDPISEHNRLYWYRQTLGQGPEFLTYFQNEAQLEKSRLLSDRFSAERPKGSFSTLEIQRTEQGDSAMYLCASGQGTPLQGYTFGSGTRLTVV.

The V and J genes are TRBV11-2 and TRBJ2-4; possibly TRBD2 for D (6 bases). Germline CDR1 is SGHAT and CDR2 is FQNNGV. Deletions cut 1 base from V and 1 base from J, with 17 bases between. The CDR3 sequence is 18 residues long. Here the CDR3 reads CASSLAVAPAGAKNIQYF. DNA for the CDR3: TGTGCCAGCAGCTTAGCTGTCGCCCCGGCGGGGGCCAAAAACATTCAGTACTTC.

V usage is TRBV27 and J usage is TRBJ1-5; 10 bases map to TRBD1. This CDR3 spans 16 amino acids. V lost 6 bases and J lost 4; bases outside the gene matches: 9. The germline V gene has CDR1 MNHEY and CDR2 SMNVEV (reference sequence). CDR3 sequence (DNA): TGTGCCAGCAGCCCAATGGCGGGACAGGGGAATCAGCCCCAGCATTTT. Encoded protein: CASSPMAGQGNQPQHF.

The chain couples TRBV29-1 to TRBJ2-2; 9 nucleotides align to TRBD1. The J segment lost 6 bases and the V segment lost 6 bases, leaving 11 bases of the junction unmatched. This CDR3 contains 15 residues. Germline lookup yields CDR1 SQVTM and CDR2 ANQGSEA. CDR3 DNA sequence: TGCAGCGTCGGGGACAGGGAATCATACGCCGGGGAGCTGTTTTTT. Amino acid sequence: CSVGDRESYAGELFF.

The V call is TRBV6-4, the J call TRBJ2-2; D perhaps matches TRBD1 (6 bases). The V end was cut by 4 bases, the J end by 4 bases, with 13 bases between. The CDR3 covers 15 residues. Germline V gives CDR1 MRHNA, CDR2 SNTAGT. The DNA of the CDR3 is TGTGCCAGCAGTGTTGCACAGGGTGGCACCGGGGAGCTGTTTTTT. Translating gives CASSVAQGGTGELFF.

This chain links TRBV11-2 with TRBJ2-5, with 8 nucleotides matching TRBD2. The germline CDR1 and CDR2 sequences are SGHAT and FQNNGV. This CDR3 is built from 16 residues. V lost 2 bases, J lost 4 bases, and 9 bases stayed unmatched. CDR3 DNA: TGTGCCAGCAGCTTATGGCCGGGACTAGGAGGAGAGACCCAGTACTTC. Protein sequence: CASSLWPGLGGETQYF.

This sequence joins TRBV19 and TRBJ1-1; no reliable D call. With 5 bases removed from V and 5 bases from J, the gap between germline ends came to 12 bases. The germline gives CDR1 LNHDA, CDR2 SQIVND (reference sequence). This CDR3 has 13 residues. DNA for the CDR3: TGTGCCAGTAGTCAGCGGGCGAGGACTGAAGCTTTCTTT. Residues: CASSQRARTEAFF.

CDR3 region: CASSQGPSRLANNEQFF. The CDR3, as DNA: TGTGCCAGCAGCCAAGGGCCGTCGAGACTAGCCAACAATGAGCAGTTCTTC. The rearrangement links TRBV4-2 to TRBJ2-1; 7 nucleotides agree with TRBD2. V was pared by 1 base and J by 5 bases, with 11 bases of the junction left unmatched. The CDR3 is 17 residues long. The germline V gene has CDR1 LGHNA and CDR2 YNFKEQ.

The rearrangement uses TRBV6-6 and TRBJ1-2, with a weak D call TRBD1 (5 bases). Germline V gives CDR1 MNHNY, CDR2 SVGAGI (reference sequence). V lost 7 bases and J 5 bases, leaving 17 bases between the germline ends. The length of the CDR3 is 14 residues. CDR3 sequence reads: CASTVVREGYGYTF. In DNA form, the CDR3 reads TGTGCCAGCACCGTAGTCAGGGAGGGATATGGCTACACCTTC.

This sequence joins TRBV6-4 and TRBJ2-7; perhaps TRBD1 as D (6 bases). Germline V lookup: CDR1 MRHNA, CDR2 SNTAGT. CDR3 length equals 16 residues. Trimming stripped 2 bases from V and 3 bases from J, with 17 bases between. In DNA form, the CDR3 reads TGTGCCAGCAGTGACCTCCGGGACACGATGCTCTACGAGCAGTACTTC. It translates to CASSDLRDTMLYEQYF.

The J gene is TRBJ1-3, the V gene TRBV5-1; 7 bases line up with TRBD1. Germline values: CDR1 SGHRS, CDR2 YFSETQ. The CDR3 consists of 16 residues. The ends lost 2 bases at V and 4 bases at J; junction bases unmatched: 9. CDR3 amino acids: CASSLGQETSGNTIYF. As DNA, the CDR3 is TGCGCCAGCAGCTTAGGACAGGAAACTTCCGGAAACACCATATATTTT.

CDR3 nucleotides: TGTGCCAGCAGCTTACGGACTAGCGGGAGCAACACCGGGGAGCTGTTTTTT. Protein product: CASSLRTSGSNTGELFF. J is TRBJ2-2 and V is TRBV9; 13 nucleotides line up with TRBD2. The germline CDR1 and CDR2 sequences are SGDLS and YYNGEE. This CDR3 has 17 amino acids. Germline trimming cut 4 bases from V and 2 bases from J; bases unmatched to any gene: 5.

The V call is TRBV6-5, the J call TRBJ1-1, with TRBD1 matching over 7 bases. Trimming took 5 bases from V and 8 from J; bases not matched to a gene: 11. Per germline, CDR1 MNHEY and CDR2 SVGAGI. The CDR3 loop spans 14 amino acids. CDR3 sequence: CASSLLGQAREAFF. The CDR3, as DNA: TGTGCCAGCAGTCTTCTCGGACAGGCCCGAGAAGCTTTCTTT.

The rearrangement uses TRBV4-1 and TRBJ1-1; D unclear. V was shortened by 1 base and J by 1 base, with 7 bases between the two germline ends. In germline, CDR1 is MGHRA, CDR2 YSYEKL. The CDR3 loop spans 14 amino acids. CDR3 sequence (DNA): TGCGCCAGCAGCCAAGTCCATCCGAACACTGAAGCTTTCTTT. Its protein is CASSQVHPNTEAFF.